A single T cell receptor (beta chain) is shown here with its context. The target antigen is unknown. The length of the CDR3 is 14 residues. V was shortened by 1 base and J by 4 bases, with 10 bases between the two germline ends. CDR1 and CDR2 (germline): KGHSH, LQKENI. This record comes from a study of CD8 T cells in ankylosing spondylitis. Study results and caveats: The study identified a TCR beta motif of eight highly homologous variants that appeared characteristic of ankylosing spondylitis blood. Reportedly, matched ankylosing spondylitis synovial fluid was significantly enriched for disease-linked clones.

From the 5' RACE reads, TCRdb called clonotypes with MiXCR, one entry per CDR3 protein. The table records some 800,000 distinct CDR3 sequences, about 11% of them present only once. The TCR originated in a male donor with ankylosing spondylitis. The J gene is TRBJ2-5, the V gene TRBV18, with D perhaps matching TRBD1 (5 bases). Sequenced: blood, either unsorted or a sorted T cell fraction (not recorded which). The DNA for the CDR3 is TGTGCCAGCTCACCACAGGGGTCGGGAGAGACCCAGTACTTC. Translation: CASSPQGSGETQYF.